Below, one TCR beta chain is given with its context. RNA, once extracted, was reverse transcribed into cDNA for use as the sequencing template. Repertoires were generated with immunoSEQ multiplex PCR, while TCRdb's copy carries only in-frame clones and drops some. This sample yields about 160,000 clones, of which approximately 65% are seen a single time; around 0.9% belongs to the top ten. These data come from a study of CD8+ T cells in alopecia areata. Study at large: Those treated were given oral tofacitinib at 5 to 10 mg twice daily.

Sample treatment: oral pan-JAK inhibitor, 5-10 mg twice daily. This TCR was sampled from a human donor with alopecia areata. This specimen was CD4+ T cells sorted from blood, taken at week 4, from a patient treated with tofacitinib.

The CDR3 loop is CAWSPLAGAYGELFF. The CDR3 DNA sequence: TGTGCCTGGAGCCCCTTGGCGGGGGCCTACGGGGAGCTGTTTTTT. The V gene is TRBV30, the J gene TRBJ2-2, with a possible D match to TRBD2 (7 bases). The germline V and J ends were trimmed by 3 bases and 7 bases, with 18 bases remaining between them. Germline CDR1 is GTSNPN and CDR2 is SVGIG (reference sequence). The CDR3 totals 15 residues. Variable domain in full (rest from reference TRBV30 and TRBJ2-2): SQTIHQWPATLVQPVGSPLSLECTVEGTSNPNLYWYRQAAGRGLQLLFYSVGIGQISSEVPQNLSASRPQDRQFILSSKKLLLSDSGFYLCAWSPLAGAYGELFFGEGSRLTVL.